The TCR beta chain described here comes from a study of shared clonotypes between healthy human individuals. Across the whole study: With ages of 18 to 49, the donors were two women and three men.

There are 16 residues in the CDR3. Looked up from germline, CDR1 is ENHRY and CDR2 is SYGVKD. V lost 0 bases to trimming and J lost 3 bases; unmatched junction nucleotides: 8. Assay used: immunoSEQ multiplex PCR; TCRdb lists only in-frame clones, some missing. Of over 1.5 million clones in the sample, approximately 98% are singletons; the top ten hold about 0.45%. This clone appeared once. As yet, its antigen is unknown. Study findings and constraints: Generally, estimated richness proved larger in naive subsets than it did in memory subsets.

This sequence originates from a man aged 30 to 45 in good health. The V gene is TRBV10-3, the J gene TRBJ2-7; 7 positions match TRBD2. The sample consisted of naive CD4+ T cells sorted from blood. Sample subset: CD45RA+ positively selected. The CDR3 bases are TGTGCCATCAGTGAGTCGATCGGCGGGAGAGTCTACGAGCAGTACTTC. Amino acid sequence: CAISESIGGRVYEQYF.